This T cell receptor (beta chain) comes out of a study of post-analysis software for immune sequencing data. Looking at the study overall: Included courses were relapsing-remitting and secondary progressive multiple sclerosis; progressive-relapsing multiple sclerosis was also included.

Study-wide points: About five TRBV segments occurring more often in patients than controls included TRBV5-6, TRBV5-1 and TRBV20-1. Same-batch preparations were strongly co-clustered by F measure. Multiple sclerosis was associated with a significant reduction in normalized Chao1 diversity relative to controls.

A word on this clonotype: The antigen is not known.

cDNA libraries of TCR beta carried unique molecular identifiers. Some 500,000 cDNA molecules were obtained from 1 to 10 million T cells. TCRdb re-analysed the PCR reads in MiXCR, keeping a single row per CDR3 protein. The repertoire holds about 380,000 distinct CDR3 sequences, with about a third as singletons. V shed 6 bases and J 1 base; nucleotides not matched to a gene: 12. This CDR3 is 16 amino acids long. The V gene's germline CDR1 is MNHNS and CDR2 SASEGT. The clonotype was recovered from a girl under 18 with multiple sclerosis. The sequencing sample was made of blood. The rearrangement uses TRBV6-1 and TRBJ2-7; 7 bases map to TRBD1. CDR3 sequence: CASRRTRDSLSYEQYF. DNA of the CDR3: TGTGCCAGCAGGAGAACTCGGGACAGCCTATCCTACGAGCAGTACTTC.